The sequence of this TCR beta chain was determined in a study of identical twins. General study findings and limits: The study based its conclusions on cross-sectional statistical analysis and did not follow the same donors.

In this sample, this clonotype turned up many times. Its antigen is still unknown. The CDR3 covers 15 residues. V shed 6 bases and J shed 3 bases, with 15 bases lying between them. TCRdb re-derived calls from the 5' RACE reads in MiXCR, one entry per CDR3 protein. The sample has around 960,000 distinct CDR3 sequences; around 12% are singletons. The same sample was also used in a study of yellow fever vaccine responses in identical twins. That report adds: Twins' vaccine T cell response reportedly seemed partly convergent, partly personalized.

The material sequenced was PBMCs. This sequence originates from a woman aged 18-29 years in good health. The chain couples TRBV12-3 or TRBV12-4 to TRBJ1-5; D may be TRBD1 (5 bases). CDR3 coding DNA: TGTGCCAGCAGGAGAAACCGGGACGACAATCAGCCCCAGCATTTT. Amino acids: CASRRNRDDNQPQHF.